This T cell receptor beta chain was sequenced for a study of regulatory T cells in long-lasting Graves disease. Trimming took 6 bases from V and 3 from J; bases not matched to a gene: 7. The germline CDR1 and CDR2 sequences are MGHDK and SYGVNS. The CDR3 contains 14 residues. This clonotype appeared many times. Building the TCR beta libraries relied on iRepertoire HTBI primers, and CDR3 regions underwent Arm-PCR. TCRdb recomputed calls from the multiplex PCR reads with MiXCR, one row per CDR3 protein. The data show hundreds of thousands of distinct CDR3 sequences, roughly 12% seen once. Time point denoted: newly diagnosed GD, antithyroid drugs for less than 3 months. TCR sequences were obtained from RNA taken from PBMCs. The collection involved drawing 7.5 to 9.5 milliliters of peripheral blood into EDTA tubes. This same sample was also part of a study on T cells in Graves' hyperthyroidism and ophthalmopathy.

The chain employs TRBV25-1 and TRBJ1-2; the match to TRBD1 covers 7 bases. Sequences were derived from peripheral blood mononuclear cells (PBMCs), sampled at new diagnosis, from a patient treated with antithyroid drugs. The receptor comes from a man in his thirties or forties with Graves disease. The CDR3 spells CASSLRGLDYGYTF. DNA for the CDR3: TGTGCCAGCAGCTTGAGGGGGCTGGACTATGGCTACACCTTC.